This entry is about one TCR beta chain. These data come from a study of blood T cell repertoires in COVID-19. TCRdb's copy holds only in-frame clones and misses some; the assay was immunoSEQ multiplex PCR. In the table there are about 250,000 clones, about 91% of which are singletons. With V trimmed by 4 bases and J by 5 bases, 13 bases remained unmatched. The CDR3 contains 17 residues. Germline V gene sequence: CDR1 LNHDA, CDR2 SQIVND (reference sequence). The receptor was isolated from a woman between 25 and 40 years old with COVID-19, enrolled during active disease. Sequencing used peripheral blood. V gene TRBV19 combines with J gene TRBJ2-5; TRBD1 matches at 10 bases. The CDR3: CASSTGQGGWVQETQYF. The CDR3, as DNA: TGTGCCAGTAGTACAGGACAGGGGGGATGGGTACAGGAGACCCAGTACTTC.